Shown below are 14 T cell receptor beta chains from a single sample sequenced in a study of blood T cell repertoires in COVID-19. Some clones are missing from TCRdb's copy, which holds only in-frame ones; the method was immunoSEQ multiplex PCR. The sample lists about 120,000 clones; about four fifths were seen once. Material: peripheral blood. All receptors come from a human donor in a cohort sampled during active COVID-19.

The chain couples TRBV4-2 to TRBJ1-4, with TRBD1 as a possible D gene (5 bases). The CDR3 sequence is 15 residues long. V was clipped by 0 bases and J by 7 bases, with 12 bases between them. CDR1 is LGHNA and CDR2 is YNFKEQ in the germline V gene. The CDR3 bases are TGTGCCAGCAGCCAAGATCCGGTGGGGGGTGAAAAACTGTTTTTT. It translates to CASSQDPVGGEKLFF.

This CDR3 reads CASMENRGGRTDTQYF. CDR3 DNA: TGTGCCAGTATGGAAAATCGGGGGGGACGCACAGATACGCAGTATTTT. The chain is built from TRBV19 and TRBJ2-3; TRBD2 agrees at 8 bases. Germline V gives CDR1 LNHDA, CDR2 SQIVND (reference sequence). With 7 bases clipped from V and 1 base from J, the junction kept 10 bases outside the gene matches. The CDR3 covers 16 residues.

This clone was seen only once. This chain links TRBV27 with TRBJ2-7, with 9 nucleotides matching TRBD2. The ends lost 9 bases at V and 5 bases at J; junction bases unmatched: 8. The germline gives CDR1 MNHEY, CDR2 SMNVEV (reference sequence). The CDR3 runs to 13 residues. The CDR3 here is CARRVAGANEQYF. In DNA, the CDR3 is TGTGCCAGGCGGGTAGCGGGGGCCAACGAGCAGTACTTC.

V and J are TRBV11-3 and TRBJ2-2; D ambiguous. The germline CDR1 and CDR2 sequences are SGHNT and YENEEA. The V gene lost 1 base and the J gene lost 3 bases, with 6 bases spanning the gap. The CDR3 contains 14 residues. The CDR3 nucleotides read TGTGCCAGCAGCTTAGGGCATTACACCGGGGAGCTGTTTTTT. Residues: CASSLGHYTGELFF.

The rearrangement joins TRBV7-7 to TRBJ2-7; maybe TRBD2 (7 bases). The CDR3 contains 14 residues. From germline, CDR1 is SSHAT and CDR2 FNYEAQ (reference sequence). V shed 3 bases and J shed 5 bases, with 14 bases lying between them. CDR3 in amino acids: CASSLGGRTDEQYF. The CDR3 nucleotides are TGTGCCAGCAGCTTGGGGGGGCGCACGGACGAGCAGTACTTC.

The chain couples TRBV6-2 or TRBV6-3 to TRBJ1-2, with D perhaps TRBD1 (6 bases). The V end lost 5 bases, the J end lost 4 bases, and 17 bases lay between the germline ends. CDR3 length: 15 amino acids. CDR1 is MNHEY, CDR2 SVGEGT, per germline. The CDR3 loop reads CASSRNADSVYGYTF. CDR3 nucleotides: TGTGCCAGCAGTCGTAATGCGGACAGTGTCTATGGCTACACCTTC.

The genes are TRBV9 and TRBJ2-1; 12 nucleotides match TRBD2. The CDR3 totals 14 residues. CDR1 and CDR2 (germline): SGDLS, YYNGEE. The V and J ends lost 4 bases and 10 bases, in that order; junction bases with no gene match: 6. CDR3 sequence: CASSTDLAGGEQFF. CDR3 DNA sequence: TGTGCCAGCAGCACCGACCTAGCGGGGGGGGAGCAGTTCTTC.

This chain connects TRBV5-1 to TRBJ1-3; a weak D match, TRBD1 (5 bases). The germline gives CDR1 SGHRS, CDR2 YFSETQ. The CDR3 consists of 14 residues. V was cut by 4 bases and J by 2 bases, with 10 bases left in between. CDR3 protein: CASSTGRPGNTIYF. The CDR3 nucleotides are TGCGCCAGCAGCACAGGAAGGCCTGGAAACACCATATATTTT.

The chain couples TRBV7-2 to TRBJ2-1; TRBD1 matches 12 bases. CDR1 and CDR2 from the germline V gene are SGHTA and FQGNSA. The CDR3 totals 15 residues. V lost 4 bases to trimming and J lost 10 bases; unmatched junction nucleotides: 8. In DNA form, the CDR3 reads TGTGCCAGCAGCTCGCCGGGACAGGGGGCGCGCGAGCAGTTCTTC. This encodes CASSSPGQGAREQFF. Complete variable domain (other parts from reference TRBV7-2 and TRBJ2-1): GAGVSQSPSNKVTEKGKDVELRCDPISGHTALYWYRQSLGQGLEFLIYFQGNSAPDKSGLPSDRFSAERTGGSVSTLTIQRTQQEDSAVYLCASSSPGQGAREQFFGPGTRLTVL.

The chain links TRBV6-6 to TRBJ2-2, with 12 bases lining up with TRBD1. Germline-derived CDR1 and CDR2 are MNHNY and SVGAGI (reference sequence). The V segment lost 6 bases and the J segment 6 bases; nucleotides outside the gene matches: 8. This CDR3 contains 16 residues. The CDR3 DNA is TGTGCCAGCAGCTTCGCGGGACAGGGGGCGGCCGGGGAGCTGTTTTTT. It codes for CASSFAGQGAAGELFF.

The genes are TRBV3-1 (or the pseudogene TRBV3-2) and TRBJ1-2, with D tentatively TRBD1 (6 bases). Trimming left V 3 bases short and J 4 bases short, with 15 bases between. The CDR3 is 15 amino acids. CDR1 and CDR2 from the germline V gene are LGHDT and YNNKEL (reference sequence). The CDR3 DNA sequence: TGTGCCAGCAGCCAGGAGGGGAGGGGGTCCTATGGCTACACCTTC. Its translation: CASSQEGRGSYGYTF.

V usage is TRBV6-2 or TRBV6-3 and J usage is TRBJ2-3, with TRBD2 matching 7 bases. The germline V gene has CDR1 MNHEY and CDR2 SVGEGT. Losses at the gene ends were 2 bases for V and 5 bases for J; bases not matched to a gene: 4. The CDR3 has 14 amino acids. The chain's CDR3 is CASSYGGEVDTQYF. The CDR3 nucleotides are TGTGCCAGCAGTTACGGGGGGGAGGTAGATACGCAGTATTTT.

The J gene is TRBJ2-7, the V gene TRBV21-1; TRBD2 is the table's D call and was not checked against the DNA. TRBV21-1 is a listed pseudogene. This CDR3 spans 15 amino acids. Here the CDR3 reads CASRPWGLLGYEQYF. In DNA form, the CDR3 reads TGTGCCAGCAGACCTTGGGGACTACTCGGTTACGAGCAGTACTTC.

This clone has just one count. The chain joins TRBV7-2 to TRBJ2-2, with D possibly TRBD1 on 5 matching bases. From germline, CDR1 is SGHTA and CDR2 FQGNSA. Trimming took off 1 base at V and 0 bases at J, with 9 bases between the two ends. The CDR3 has 16 residues. The DNA of the CDR3 is TGTGCCAGCAGCTTAGGATGGGGCGCGAACACCGGGGAGCTGTTTTTT. Amino acids: CASSLGWGANTGELFF.